This T cell receptor (beta chain) was obtained from a study of T-cell reconstitution after alpha-beta-depleted transplantation in children. This CDR3 contains 13 residues. Per germline, CDR1 MNHEY and CDR2 SVGAGI. The V gene end was trimmed by 6 bases and the J gene end by 4 bases; junction bases not matched to a gene: 3. This clonotype was recorded at least ten times. For TCRbeta, the library was prepared with unique molecular identifiers. TCRdb re-called the PCR reads through MiXCR, storing one row per CDR3 protein. In the table there are roughly 200,000 distinct CDR3 sequences, 8.5% to 10% of which are singletons.

Specimen: PBMCs from the stem cell graft donor, collected from the stem cell graft. The J gene is TRBJ1-5, the V gene TRBV6-5; 7 nucleotides line up with TRBD1. The source is a human donor who donated a stem cell graft to a child with acute lymphoblastic leukemia. Here the CDR3 DNA reads TGTGCCAGCAGCCCGACAGGGAATCAGCCCCAGCATTTT. This encodes CASSPTGNQPQHF.